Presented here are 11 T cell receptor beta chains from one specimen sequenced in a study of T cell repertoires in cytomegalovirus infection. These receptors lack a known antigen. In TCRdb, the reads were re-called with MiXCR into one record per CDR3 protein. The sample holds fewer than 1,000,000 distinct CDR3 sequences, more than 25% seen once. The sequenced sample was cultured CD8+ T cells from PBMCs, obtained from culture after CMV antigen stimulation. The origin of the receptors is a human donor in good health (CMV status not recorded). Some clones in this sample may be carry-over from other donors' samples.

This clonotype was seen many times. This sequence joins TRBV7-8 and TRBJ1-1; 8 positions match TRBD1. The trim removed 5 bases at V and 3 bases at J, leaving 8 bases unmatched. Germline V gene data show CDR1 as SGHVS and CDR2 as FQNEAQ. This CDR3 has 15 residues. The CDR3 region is CASSPRGPSDTEAFF. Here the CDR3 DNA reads TGTGCCAGCAGCCCCAGGGGGCCAAGTGACACTGAAGCTTTCTTT.

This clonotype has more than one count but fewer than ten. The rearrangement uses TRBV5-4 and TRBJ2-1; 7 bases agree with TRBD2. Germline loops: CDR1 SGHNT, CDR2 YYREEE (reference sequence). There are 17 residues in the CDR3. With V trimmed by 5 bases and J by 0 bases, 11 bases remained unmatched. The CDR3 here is CASRTRGGTSSYNEQFF. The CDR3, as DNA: TGTGCCAGCAGAACACGCGGGGGAACGAGCTCCTACAATGAGCAGTTCTTC.

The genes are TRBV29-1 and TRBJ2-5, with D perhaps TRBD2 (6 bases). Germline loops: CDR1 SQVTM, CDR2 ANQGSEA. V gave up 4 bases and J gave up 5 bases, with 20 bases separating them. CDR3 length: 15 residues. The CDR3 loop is CSVGSPAGREETQYF. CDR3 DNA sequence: TGCAGCGTTGGATCCCCTGCGGGGCGAGAGGAGACCCAGTACTTC.

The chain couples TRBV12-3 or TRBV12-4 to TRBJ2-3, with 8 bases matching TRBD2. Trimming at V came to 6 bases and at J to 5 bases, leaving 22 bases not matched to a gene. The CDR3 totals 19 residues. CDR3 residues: CASSPSPLSPRGGLDTQYF. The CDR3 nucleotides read TGTGCCAGCAGCCCCTCTCCACTGTCCCCACGGGGGGGCCTAGATACGCAGTATTTT.

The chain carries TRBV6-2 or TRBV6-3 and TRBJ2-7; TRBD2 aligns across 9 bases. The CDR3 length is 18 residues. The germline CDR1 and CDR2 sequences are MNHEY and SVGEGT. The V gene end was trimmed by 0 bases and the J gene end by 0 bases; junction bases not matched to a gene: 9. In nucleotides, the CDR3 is TGTGCCAGCAGTTACTCCGCTAGCGGGGACACGAGCTCCTACGAGCAGTACGTC. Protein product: CASSYSASGDTSSYEQYV.

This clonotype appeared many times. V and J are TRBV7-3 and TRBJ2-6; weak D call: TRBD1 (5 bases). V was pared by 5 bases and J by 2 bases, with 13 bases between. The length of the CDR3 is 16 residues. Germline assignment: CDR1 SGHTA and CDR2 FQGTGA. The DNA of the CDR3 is TGTGCCAGCAGCCCATACAGGTCGGCTGGGGCCAACGTCCTGACTTTC. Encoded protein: CASSPYRSAGANVLTF.

CDR3 loop: CASSPDILQEDGYTF. CDR3 in DNA: TGTGCCAGCAGCCCCGACATACTCCAAGAGGATGGCTACACCTTC. This chain links TRBV11-2 with TRBJ1-2; D not certain. The CDR3 has 15 residues. V was trimmed by 5 bases and J by 6 bases, leaving 19 bases between them. Germline V gives CDR1 SGHAT, CDR2 FQNNGV.

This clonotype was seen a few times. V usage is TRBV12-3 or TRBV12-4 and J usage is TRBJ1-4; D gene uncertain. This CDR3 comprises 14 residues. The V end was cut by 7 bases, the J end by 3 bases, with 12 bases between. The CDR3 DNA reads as TGTGCCAGCAATACGGGAGGATCTAATGAAAAACTGTTTTTT. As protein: CASNTGGSNEKLFF.

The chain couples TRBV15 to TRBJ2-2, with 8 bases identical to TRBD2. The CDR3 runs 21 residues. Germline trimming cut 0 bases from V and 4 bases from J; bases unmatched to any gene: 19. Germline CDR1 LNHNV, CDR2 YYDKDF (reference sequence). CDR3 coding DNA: TGTGCCACCAGCAGAGATCGAATCTGGGATCGGGAGGGACGTAGCACCGGGGAGCTGTTTTTT. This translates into CATSRDRIWDREGRSTGELFF.

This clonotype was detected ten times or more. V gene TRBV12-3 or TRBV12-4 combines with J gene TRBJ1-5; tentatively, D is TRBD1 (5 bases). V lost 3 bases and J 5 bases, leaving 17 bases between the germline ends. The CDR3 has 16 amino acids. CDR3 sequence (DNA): TGTGCCAGCAGTTTTACGTCAGGGCCTCAGGATCAGCCCCAGCATTTT. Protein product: CASSFTSGPQDQPQHF.

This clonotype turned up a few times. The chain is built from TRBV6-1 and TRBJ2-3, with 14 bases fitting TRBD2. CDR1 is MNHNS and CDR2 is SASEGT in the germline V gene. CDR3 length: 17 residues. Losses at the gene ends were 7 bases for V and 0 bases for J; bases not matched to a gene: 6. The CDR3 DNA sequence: TGTGCCAGCAAGGGACTAGCGGGGGCCCTAAGCACAGATACGCAGTATTTT. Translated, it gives CASKGLAGALSTDTQYF.